A single sample is the source of the 22 T cell receptor beta chains below, sequenced in a study of cytomegalovirus exposure and HLA in healthy donors. PCR involved 60 Vbeta and 13 Jbeta primers. This table comes from immunoSEQ multiplex PCR, and its TCRdb copy is limited to in-frame clones, with some not included. The table includes around 190,000 clones, roughly 75% detected once. Sequenced input: PBMCs. The receptors stem from a man aged 25-45 years in good health and CMV-seropositive.

The CDR3 spells CASSIGGGYTF. The DNA for the CDR3 is TGTGCCAGTAGTATCGGGGGAGGCTACACCTTC. This rearrangement joins TRBV19 to TRBJ1-2; tentatively, D is TRBD1 (5 bases). This CDR3 contains 11 residues. Germline V lookup: CDR1 LNHDA, CDR2 SQIVND (reference sequence). Trimming shortened V by 3 bases and J by 8 bases, and 7 bases separated the two germline ends.

The chain couples TRBV27 to TRBJ2-7; tentative D call: TRBD2 (6 bases). Germline CDR1 and CDR2: MNHEY and SMNVEV (reference sequence). The CDR3 runs 14 residues. V lost 2 bases and J lost 3, with 11 bases in between. CDR3 nucleotide sequence: TGTGCCAGCAGTTTACGCTCGGAGGGCTACGAGCAGTACTTC. Translation: CASSLRSEGYEQYF.

This clone was counted between two and nine times. This chain links TRBV30 with TRBJ2-3, with D perhaps TRBD2 (6 bases). CDR1 and CDR2 (germline): GTSNPN, SVGIG (reference sequence). This CDR3 is 16 amino acids long. Trimming took 8 bases from V and 1 from J, leaving 22 bases between them. CDR3 sequence (DNA): TGTGCCCGGGGCGGGGATTTGACCCCCGGCACAGATACGCAGTATTTT. It specifies CARGGDLTPGTDTQYF.

The chain has TRBV9 and TRBJ2-5; D is uncertain. Germline V lookup: CDR1 SGDLS, CDR2 YYNGEE. The CDR3 runs to 11 residues. With 6 bases removed from V and 5 bases from J, the gap between germline ends came to 8 bases. The CDR3 region is CASNYKETQYF. CDR3 bases: TGTGCCAGCAACTACAAGGAGACCCAGTACTTC.

The J gene is TRBJ2-7, the V gene TRBV5-1, with 8 bases fitting TRBD2. Germline V gene sequence: CDR1 SGHRS, CDR2 YFSETQ. The V gene end was trimmed by 4 bases and the J gene end by 5 bases; junction bases not matched to a gene: 8. The CDR3 has 14 amino acids. CDR3 sequence (DNA): TGCGCCAGCAGCCCACAAGCGGGGGACGACGAGCAGTACTTC. This codes for CASSPQAGDDEQYF.

The chain recombines TRBV19 with TRBJ1-3; D is unresolved. Germline CDR1 LNHDA, CDR2 SQIVND (reference sequence). The CDR3 contains 14 residues. With 7 bases removed from V and 0 bases from J, the gap between germline ends came to 10 bases. CDR3 DNA sequence: TGTGCCAGTATTGAGTTCTCCTCTGGAAACACCATATATTTT. Its protein is CASIEFSSGNTIYF.

This chain links TRBV2 with TRBJ2-5, with 8 positions matching TRBD1. J lost 5 bases, V lost 7 bases, and 6 bases had no gene match. The germline V gene encodes CDR1 SNHLY and CDR2 FYNNEI. The CDR3 extends over 13 amino acids. In DNA, the CDR3 is TGTGCCAGCACCACGGACAGGGAGGAGACCCAGTACTTC. Amino acid sequence: CASTTDREETQYF. Complete variable domain (other parts from reference TRBV2 and TRBJ2-5): EPEVTQTPSHQVTQMGQEVILRCVPISNHLYFYWYRQILGQKVEFLVSFYNNEISEKSEIFDDQFSVERPDGSNFTLKIRSTKLEDSAMYFCASTTDREETQYFGPGTRLLVL.

For this clone: Relative to the germline gene, one junction end is altered; a read error may explain this. For the CDR3, the DNA is TGTGCCGGCAGCTTCGTCCCGGGGGGCACTGAAGCTTTCTTT. This gives the protein CAGSFVPGGTEAFF. The V and J genes are TRBV7-2 and TRBJ1-1; D possibly corresponds to TRBD1 (5 bases). The length of the CDR3 is 14 residues. Per the germline V gene, CDR1 is SGHTA and CDR2 is FQGNSA. The whole variable domain, remainder taken from reference TRBV7-2 and TRBJ1-1, is GAGVSQSPSNKVTEKGKDVELRCDPISGHTALYWYRQSLGQGLEFLIYFQGNSAPDKSGLPSDRFSAERTGGSVSTLTIQRTQQEDSAVYLCAGSFVPGGTEAFFGQGTRLTVV.

This chain uses TRBV9 with TRBJ2-2; possibly TRBD2 for D (6 bases). The CDR3 spans 12 residues. Germline CDR1 reads SGDLS; CDR2 reads YYNGEE. V shed 0 bases and J shed 10 bases, with 7 bases lying between them. CDR3 protein: CASSVAGVELFF. CDR3 DNA sequence: TGTGCCAGCAGCGTAGCGGGGGTGGAGCTGTTTTTT.

This chain joins TRBV6-4 and TRBJ2-1; 13 nucleotides match TRBD2. CDR1 is MRHNA, CDR2 SNTAGT, per germline. V lost 0 bases and J lost 6; bases outside the gene matches: 2. The length of the CDR3 is 16 residues. The CDR3 DNA reads TGTGCCAGCAGTGACTCCGGGACTAGCGGGATCAATGAGCAGTTCTTC. The encoded protein is CASSDSGTSGINEQFF.

The V call is TRBV7-2, the J call TRBJ2-1, with D possibly being TRBD2 (6 bases). Trimming removed 8 bases from V and 6 bases from J, with 23 bases in between. In germline, CDR1 is SGHTA, CDR2 FQGNSA. The CDR3 sequence is 16 residues long. The CDR3, as DNA: TGTGCCAGCTGGGGGATCCCGGGACTCGAGGGCAATGAGCAGTTCTTC. This codes for CASWGIPGLEGNEQFF.

V and J are TRBV5-4 and TRBJ1-2; 9 bases align to TRBD1. CDR3 length: 15 amino acids. Germline loops: CDR1 SGHNT, CDR2 YYREEE (reference sequence). J lost 3 bases, V lost 4 bases, and 7 bases had no gene match. DNA of the CDR3: TGTGCCAGCAGCGTAATACAGGGGGCTGACTATGGCTACACCTTC. Its protein product is CASSVIQGADYGYTF.

The chain is built from TRBV7-3 and TRBJ2-3; 7 bases are shared with TRBD2. The length of the CDR3 is 15 residues. Germline CDR1 is SGHTA and CDR2 is FQGTGA. Trimming cost V 4 bases and J 2 bases; bases outside gene matches: 6. The CDR3 region is CASSSSGADTDTQYF. Here the CDR3 DNA reads TGTGCCAGCAGCTCAAGCGGGGCCGACACAGATACGCAGTATTTT.

For this clone: Its ends do not fully match the called genes, so a read error is possible. Other DNA sequences from this sample encode an identical CDR3 as well. The chain uses TRBV7-7 and TRBJ2-3; D is possibly TRBD1 (5 bases). Germline V gene data show CDR1 as SSHAT and CDR2 as FNYEAQ (reference sequence). The CDR3 length is 13 residues. The DNA of the CDR3 is TGTGCTAGCAGCTTATCAGGGACAGATACGCAGTATTTT. Translation: CASSLSGTDTQYF.

The gene calls are TRBV13 and TRBJ2-1, with 8 bases lining up with TRBD1. Looked up from germline, CDR1 is PRHDT and CDR2 is FYEKMQ (reference sequence). The CDR3 runs to 14 residues. Losses at the gene ends were 9 bases for V and 10 bases for J; bases not matched to a gene: 14. The CDR3 sequence: CASADGQGHWEQFF. The CDR3 DNA sequence: TGTGCCAGTGCCGACGGACAGGGCCACTGGGAGCAGTTCTTC. Drawing the rest from reference TRBV13 and TRBJ2-1, the complete variable domain is AAGVIQSPRHLIKEKRETATLKCYPIPRHDTVYWYQQGPGQDPQFLISFYEKMQSDKGSIPDRFSAQQFSDYHSELNMSSLELGDSALYFCASADGQGHWEQFFGPGTRLTVL.

This chain uses TRBV19 with TRBJ2-5; 8 bases align to TRBD2. Germline V lookup: CDR1 LNHDA, CDR2 SQIVND (reference sequence). The CDR3 is made up of 16 amino acids. V shed 5 bases, J shed 1 base, and the junction held 9 bases outside the gene matches. The CDR3 is CASSPRAGVFQETQYF. In DNA form, the CDR3 reads TGTGCCAGTAGTCCCAGAGCGGGAGTATTCCAAGAGACCCAGTACTTC.

J is TRBJ2-2 and V is TRBV7-2, with unresolved D. This CDR3 has 16 residues. CDR1 is SGHTA and CDR2 is FQGNSA in the germline V gene. The V end lost 1 base, the J end lost 1 base, and 10 bases lay between the germline ends. CDR3 amino acids: CASSLGVSRNTGELFF. CDR3 DNA: TGTGCCAGCAGCTTAGGGGTTAGCCGGAACACCGGGGAGCTGTTTTTT.

Written as DNA, the CDR3 is TGTGCCAGCAGTGAGCGGCTGCCATTCTCTGGAAACACCATATATTTT. Its translation is CASSERLPFSGNTIYF. The genes are TRBV2 and TRBJ1-3, with unresolved D. Germline V gene lookup returns CDR1 SNHLY and CDR2 FYNNEI. The CDR3 loop spans 16 amino acids. V shed 3 bases and J shed 0 bases, with 12 bases lying between them.

The rearrangement links TRBV6-5 to TRBJ1-4, with TRBD1 as a possible D gene (6 bases). Germline assignment: CDR1 MNHEY and CDR2 SVGAGI. V was trimmed by 2 bases and J by 8 bases, leaving 18 bases between them. The CDR3 has 16 amino acids. CDR3 sequence reads: CASSYRHGDNGEKLFF. The CDR3 nucleotides are TGTGCCAGCAGTTACCGCCACGGGGACAACGGGGAAAAACTGTTTTTT.

The chain carries TRBV4-3 and TRBJ2-4; TRBD2 aligns across 7 bases. Trimming at V came to 2 bases and at J to 0 bases, leaving 10 bases not matched to a gene. Germline assignment: CDR1 LGHNA and CDR2 YSLEER. This CDR3 region has 18 residues. Here the CDR3 reads CASSQSLPGGRAKNIQYF. DNA for the CDR3: TGCGCCAGCAGCCAAAGCCTGCCGGGCGGGAGAGCCAAAAACATTCAGTACTTC.

The chain couples TRBV5-1 to TRBJ2-1; 12 bases fit TRBD2. The CDR3 has 14 amino acids. V lost 6 bases, J lost 8 bases, and 6 bases stayed unmatched. Germline lookup yields CDR1 SGHRS and CDR2 YFSETQ. CDR3: CASKGTSGFDEQFF. CDR3 DNA: TGCGCCAGCAAGGGGACTAGCGGGTTCGATGAGCAGTTCTTC.

The chain uses TRBV11-2 and TRBJ2-1; TRBD2 agrees at 9 bases. With 5 bases clipped from V and 10 bases from J, the junction kept 6 bases outside the gene matches. Per germline, CDR1 SGHAT and CDR2 FQNNGV. The CDR3 has 13 amino acids. CDR3 in amino acids: CASSLIAGVEQFF. In DNA form, the CDR3 reads TGTGCCAGCAGCCTCATAGCGGGAGTGGAGCAGTTCTTC.